The 14 T cell receptor beta chains in this list originate from one sample, sequenced in a study of PD-1 blockade in classical Hodgkin lymphoma. Every one of the patients relapsed after autologous stem cell transplantation (brentuximab vedotin exposure was variable). Out of thawed PBMCs, magnetic negative selection purified CD4+ T cells. Sequencing used immunoSEQ multiplex PCR; TCRdb keeps in-frame clones, though not all of them. The sample lists around 8,600 clones, about 80% occurring once. The sequenced sample was CD4+ T cells from blood, obtained at baseline. These TCRs come from a human donor with classical Hodgkin lymphoma.

The V gene is TRBV21-1, the J gene TRBJ2-3; the listed D gene, TRBD1, was not tested against the DNA. TRBV21-1 is shown as a pseudogene. This CDR3 is 14 amino acids long. The CDR3 loop is CASSSRGFTDTQYF. CDR3 sequence (DNA): TGTGCCAGCAGCTCCAGGGGGTTCACAGATACGCAGTATTTT.

The chain links TRBV2 to TRBJ2-2; 10 nucleotides align to TRBD1. The ends lost 6 bases at V and 4 bases at J; junction bases unmatched: 5. CDR3 length: 15 residues. Germline CDR1 is SNHLY and CDR2 is FYNNEI. CDR3 residues: CASRVGQGVTGELFF. CDR3 in DNA: TGTGCCAGCAGGGTAGGACAGGGGGTCACCGGGGAGCTGTTTTTT. The entire variable domain, with the rest obtained from reference TRBV2 and TRBJ2-2, is as follows: EPEVTQTPSHQVTQMGQEVILRCVPISNHLYFYWYRQILGQKVEFLVSFYNNEISEKSEIFDDQFSVERPDGSNFTLKIRSTKLEDSAMYFCASRVGQGVTGELFFGEGSRLTVL.

V is TRBV6-6 and J is TRBJ2-2, with D unresolved. The CDR3 loop spans 14 amino acids. Germline CDR1 MNHNY, CDR2 SVGAGI (reference sequence). Trimming took off 5 bases at V and 0 bases at J, with 7 bases between the two ends. For the CDR3, the DNA is TGTGCCAGCAGTAGGACGGCGAACACCGGGGAGCTGTTTTTT. Translated: CASSRTANTGELFF.

The V call is TRBV5-8, the J call TRBJ2-2; 12 bases are a match to TRBD1. The CDR3 is 15 residues long. V shed 5 bases and J 10 bases; nucleotides not matched to a gene: 9. Germline CDR1 reads SGHTS; CDR2 reads YDEGEE. Here the CDR3 reads CASRTGTGGLEELFF. In nucleotides, the CDR3 is TGTGCCAGCAGAACCGGGACAGGGGGCCTCGAGGAGCTGTTTTTT.

J is TRBJ2-1 and V is TRBV29-1; 11 nucleotides agree with TRBD2. The CDR3 has 15 amino acids. CDR1 is SQVTM and CDR2 is ANQGSEA in the germline V gene. The V gene end was trimmed by 6 bases and the J gene end by 7 bases; junction bases not matched to a gene: 11. Here the CDR3 reads CSVPELAGVLNEQFF. CDR3 coding DNA: TGCAGCGTACCCGAACTAGCGGGAGTGTTAAATGAGCAGTTCTTC.

The chain has TRBV6-1 and TRBJ1-2, with a possible D match to TRBD1 (6 bases). The CDR3 runs to 14 residues. Germline V gene sequence: CDR1 MNHNS, CDR2 SASEGT. V dropped 3 bases and J dropped 4 bases, with 12 bases sitting between them. CDR3 DNA sequence: TGTGCCAGCAGTGACACACAGGGATTCTATGGCTACACCTTC. This encodes CASSDTQGFYGYTF.

This sequence joins TRBV28 and TRBJ1-2; no clear D. CDR1 is MDHEN and CDR2 is SYDVKM in the germline V gene. The V end was cut by 10 bases, the J end by 3 bases, with 9 bases between. The length of the CDR3 is 11 residues. The CDR3 protein is CATSRDYGYTF. The CDR3 DNA follows: TGTGCCACCTCTCGAGACTATGGCTACACCTTC.

CDR3 DNA: TGTGCCAGCAGAGTAGAGGTGCAGTTCTTC. The encoded protein is CASRVEVQFF. This chain uses TRBV2 with TRBJ2-1; D is ambiguous. This CDR3 contains 10 residues. V gave up 6 bases and J gave up 12 bases, with 9 bases separating them. Germline loops: CDR1 SNHLY, CDR2 FYNNEI.

The rearrangement links TRBV15 to TRBJ2-3; 10 bases align to TRBD2. V lost 0 bases and J lost 5; bases outside the gene matches: 8. Germline values: CDR1 LNHNV, CDR2 YYDKDF (reference sequence). There are 17 residues in the CDR3. The CDR3 reads CATSRDSLAGAVDTQYF. DNA of the CDR3: TGTGCCACCAGCAGAGATAGTCTAGCGGGAGCTGTAGATACGCAGTATTTT.

The chain has TRBV15 and TRBJ1-1; D is ambiguous. The V and J ends lost 0 bases and 8 bases respectively, with 7 bases between them. Germline V gene sequence: CDR1 LNHNV, CDR2 YYDKDF (reference sequence). The CDR3 totals 12 residues. CDR3 sequence: CATSRDGVEAFF. The CDR3 DNA follows: TGTGCCACCAGCAGAGATGGGGTCGAAGCTTTCTTT. Together with reference TRBV15 and TRBJ1-1, the CDR3 gives the full variable domain: DAMVIQNPRYQVTQFGKPVTLSCSQTLNHNVMYWYQQKSSQAPKLLFHYYDKDFNNEADTPDNFQSRRPNTSFCFLDIRSPGLGDTAMYLCATSRDGVEAFFGQGTRLTVV.

The chain couples TRBV7-9 to TRBJ2-2; TRBD2 is a possible D gene (6 bases). The CDR3 sequence is 12 residues long. The germline V gene encodes CDR1 SEHNR and CDR2 FQNEAQ (reference sequence). Trimming pared 6 bases from V and 6 bases from J, leaving 8 bases between. CDR3 protein: CASRREAGELFF. The DNA of the CDR3 is TGTGCCAGCAGGAGGGAGGCCGGGGAGCTGTTTTTT.

V is TRBV20-1 and J is TRBJ1-2; D is unclear. This CDR3 has 10 amino acids. The germline CDR1 and CDR2 sequences are DFQATT and SNEGSKA (reference sequence). The V and J ends lost 5 bases and 8 bases respectively, with 9 bases between them. As DNA, the CDR3 is TGCAGTGCTGCCGAGCTGGGCTACACCTTC. This encodes CSAAELGYTF.

V and J are TRBV6-1 and TRBJ2-7, with D hard to call. Germline CDR1 and CDR2: MNHNS and SASEGT. V was clipped by 7 bases and J by 3 bases, with 7 bases between them. This CDR3 has 11 residues. CDR3 DNA sequence: TGTGCCAGCACGCAGAACTACGAGCAGTACTTC. This codes for CASTQNYEQYF.

The chain uses TRBV10-3 and TRBJ2-7, with TRBD2 identical over 11 bases. This CDR3 is built from 14 residues. V dropped 10 bases and J dropped 3; count of bases not matched to a gene: 8. Germline CDR1 ENHRY, CDR2 SYGVKD. For the CDR3, the DNA is TGTGCCACAAAATCCGGGACTAGCGGCTACGAGCAGTACTTC. Translated: CATKSGTSGYEQYF.